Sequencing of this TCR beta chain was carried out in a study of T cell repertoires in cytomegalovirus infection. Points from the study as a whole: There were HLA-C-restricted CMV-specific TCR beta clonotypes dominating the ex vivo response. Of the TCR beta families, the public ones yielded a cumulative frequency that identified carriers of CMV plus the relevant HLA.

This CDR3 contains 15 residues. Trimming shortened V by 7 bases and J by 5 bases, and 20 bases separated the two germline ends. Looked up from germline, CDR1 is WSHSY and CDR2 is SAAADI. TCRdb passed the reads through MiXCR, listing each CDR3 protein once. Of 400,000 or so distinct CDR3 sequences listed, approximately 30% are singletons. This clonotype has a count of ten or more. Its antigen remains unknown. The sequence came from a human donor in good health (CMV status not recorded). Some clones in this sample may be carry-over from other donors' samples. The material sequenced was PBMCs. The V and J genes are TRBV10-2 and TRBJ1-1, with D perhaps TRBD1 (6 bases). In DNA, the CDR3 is TGCGCCAGCAATCCCGGGGGGGCCCGCGGAACTGAAGCTTTCTTT. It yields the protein CASNPGGARGTEAFF.